The clone carrying this T cell receptor (beta chain) has only one observation. This record belongs to a study of T cell changes during pregnancy in multiple sclerosis. This CDR3 comprises 13 residues. Losses at the gene ends were 4 bases for V and 8 bases for J; bases not matched to a gene: 3. Germline V lookup: CDR1 SGHVS, CDR2 FNYEAQ. The data were produced by immunoSEQ multiplex PCR, yet TCRdb's version contains in-frame clones alone and is incomplete. The table records 85,000 to 100,000 clones, approximately 92% of them present only once. This TCR was recovered from a female donor with multiple sclerosis, enrolled in a pregnancy study. V usage is TRBV7-6 and J usage is TRBJ1-2, with TRBD1 matching 11 bases. Specimen: peripheral blood, collected in the first trimester of pregnancy. DNA of the CDR3: TGTGCCAGCAGCTCCCGGGACAGGGGGGGCTACACCTTC. Residues: CASSSRDRGGYTF.